One sample yielded the 15 T cell receptor beta chains listed below, sequenced in a study of T cell responses to AZD1222 COVID-19 vaccine. Libraries were prepared by immunoSEQ multiplex PCR; TCRdb keeps only in-frame clonotypes and omits some of them. Of roughly 100,000 clones listed, 88% are singletons. This specimen consisted of peripheral blood, obtained on day 0 of AZD1222 vaccination. These receptor sequences come from an adult in good health.

V and J are TRBV19 and TRBJ1-2; a possible D gene is TRBD1 (5 bases). This CDR3 region has 13 residues. Germline values: CDR1 LNHDA, CDR2 SQIVND (reference sequence). V gave up 3 bases and J gave up 6 bases, with 11 bases separating them. The CDR3 protein is CASSITEGHGYTF. The CDR3 bases are TGTGCCAGTAGTATTACGGAGGGGCATGGCTACACCTTC.

V and J are TRBV9 and TRBJ1-1, with D perhaps matching TRBD1 (5 bases). From germline, CDR1 is SGDLS and CDR2 YYNGEE. The CDR3 covers 16 residues. V dropped 4 bases and J dropped 2 bases, with 18 bases sitting between them. The CDR3 bases are TGTGCCAGCAGCAGAACCCTGACAGAAGGCAACACTGAAGCTTTCTTT. Amino acid sequence: CASSRTLTEGNTEAFF.

V is TRBV9 and J is TRBJ2-7; D tentatively reads TRBD1 or TRBD2 (5 bases each). Germline-derived CDR1 and CDR2 are SGDLS and YYNGEE. This CDR3 has 16 residues. Trimming shortened V by 1 base and J by 1 base, and 15 bases separated the two germline ends. CDR3 sequence reads: CASSVNGGTGSYEQYF. The DNA for the CDR3 is TGTGCCAGCAGCGTAAATGGGGGAACTGGATCCTACGAGCAGTACTTC.

The chain joins TRBV5-6 to TRBJ2-1; 11 bases match TRBD2. Per the germline V gene, CDR1 is SGHDT and CDR2 is YYEEEE. V lost 5 bases and J lost 6; bases outside the gene matches: 13. The CDR3 length is 17 residues. The CDR3 region has the DNA TGTGCCAGCAGGTTTTTGACCGGGACTAGCGGATCCAATGAGCAGTTCTTC. Translated, it gives CASRFLTGTSGSNEQFF.

This chain connects TRBV19 to TRBJ1-2; tentative D call: TRBD1 (6 bases). Trimming stripped 6 bases from V and 4 bases from J, with 12 bases between. The germline V gene encodes CDR1 LNHDA and CDR2 SQIVND (reference sequence). This CDR3 spans 13 amino acids. Here the CDR3 DNA reads TGTGCCAGTAGCATGAGGGGGGTCTATGGCTACACCTTC. This codes for CASSMRGVYGYTF.

A word on this clone: Other DNA sequences from this sample encode an identical CDR3 as well. The rearrangement uses TRBV9 and TRBJ2-1; possible D gene TRBD2, 6 bases. This CDR3 is built from 14 residues. V shed 0 bases and J shed 5 bases, with 9 bases lying between them. The germline gives CDR1 SGDLS, CDR2 YYNGEE. The CDR3 nucleotides are TGTGCCAGCAGCGTAGGGGACTCACACAATGAGCAGTTCTTC. As protein: CASSVGDSHNEQFF.

The chain recombines TRBV27 with TRBJ2-2, with 8 bases identical to TRBD1. The CDR3 contains 16 residues. The germline V gene encodes CDR1 MNHEY and CDR2 SMNVEV (reference sequence). V was pared by 3 bases and J by 5 bases, with 8 bases of the junction left unmatched. The CDR3 here is CASSFRQGSRTGELFF. DNA of the CDR3: TGTGCCAGCAGTTTTCGACAGGGGAGTCGGACCGGGGAGCTGTTTTTT.

The chain couples TRBV9 to TRBJ1-2; TRBD1 agrees at 10 bases. The CDR3 sequence is 15 residues long. The V and J ends lost 4 bases and 4 bases, in that order; junction bases with no gene match: 7. In germline, CDR1 is SGDLS, CDR2 YYNGEE. The CDR3 sequence is CASSFGQGDFYGYTF. CDR3 DNA: TGTGCCAGCAGCTTTGGACAGGGGGACTTCTATGGCTACACCTTC.

Notes on this clone: This sample also contains other DNA sequences that code for the same CDR3. The chain uses TRBV28 and TRBJ2-4; maybe TRBD1 (6 bases). Trimming pared 3 bases from V and 7 bases from J, leaving 7 bases between. CDR1 and CDR2 from the germline V gene are MDHEN and SYDVKM. CDR3 length: 12 amino acids. This CDR3 is CASSFQGNIQYF. The CDR3 nucleotides read TGTGCCAGCAGTTTTCAGGGGAACATTCAGTACTTC. Together with reference TRBV28 and TRBJ2-4, the CDR3 gives the full variable domain: DVKVTQSSRYLVKRTGEKVFLECVQDMDHENMFWYRQDPGLGLRLIYFSYDVKMKEKGDIPEGYSVSREKKERFSLILESASTNQTSMYLCASSFQGNIQYFGAGTRLSVL.

On this clone: This CDR3 is also generated by other DNA sequences in the sample. In DNA, the CDR3 is TGTGCCAGCAGCTTAGGGGGGGGCTCCTACAATGAGCAGTTCTTC. Translating it yields CASSLGGGSYNEQFF. The chain combines TRBV7-2 with TRBJ2-1; 7 bases fit TRBD2. Trimming took 1 base from V and 0 from J; bases not matched to a gene: 0. The CDR3 extends over 15 amino acids. Germline V CDR1 and CDR2: SGHTA, FQGNSA.

The chain joins TRBV28 to TRBJ2-7, with 8 bases matching TRBD2. Germline CDR1 is MDHEN and CDR2 is SYDVKM. The ends lost 4 bases at V and 3 bases at J; junction bases unmatched: 8. There are 15 residues in the CDR3. The DNA for the CDR3 is TGTGCCAGCAGTTCTTCAGGACTAGCAGACTACGAGCAGTACTTC. It codes for CASSSSGLADYEQYF.

The V gene is TRBV24-1, the J gene TRBJ2-1; 15 bases agree with TRBD2. Germline CDR1 is KGHDR and CDR2 is SFDVKD. This CDR3 has 16 residues. Losses at the gene ends were 6 bases for V and 3 bases for J; bases not matched to a gene: 2. The CDR3 DNA reads TGTGCCACCAGTAGGACTAGCGGGAGGGACTACAATGAGCAGTTCTTC. It is translated as CATSRTSGRDYNEQFF.

V and J are TRBV6-5 and TRBJ1-6; D call uncertain. The CDR3 loop spans 14 amino acids. The germline CDR1 and CDR2 sequences are MNHEY and SVGAGI. Trimming removed 2 bases from V and 6 bases from J, with 8 bases in between. CDR3 residues: CASSYGRFNSPLHF. The DNA of the CDR3 is TGTGCCAGCAGTTACGGACGGTTTAATTCACCCCTCCACTTT.

This clone came up once. The rearrangement joins TRBV28 to TRBJ2-7; D is perhaps TRBD2 (5 bases). Deletions cut 6 bases from V and 0 bases from J, with 9 bases between. The CDR3 runs to 13 residues. Germline V CDR1 and CDR2: MDHEN, SYDVKM. CDR3 residues: CASSSGGSYEQYF. The CDR3 DNA reads as TGTGCCAGCAGCTCCGGAGGCTCCTACGAGCAGTACTTC. The full variable domain, completed using reference TRBV28 and TRBJ2-7, is DVKVTQSSRYLVKRTGEKVFLECVQDMDHENMFWYRQDPGLGLRLIYFSYDVKMKEKGDIPEGYSVSREKKERFSLILESASTNQTSMYLCASSSGGSYEQYFGPGTRLTVT.

This rearrangement joins TRBV28 to TRBJ2-3, with D possibly TRBD2 on 5 matching bases. Germline V gene sequence: CDR1 MDHEN, CDR2 SYDVKM. The CDR3 loop spans 16 amino acids. Trimming removed 3 bases at V and 3 bases at J, with 16 bases between. The CDR3 spells CASSFTGSPGTDTQYF. CDR3 sequence (DNA): TGTGCCAGCAGTTTCACCGGATCTCCGGGGACAGATACGCAGTATTTT.